This T cell receptor beta chain appears in the sequencing data of a study of blood T cell repertoires in COVID-19. Whole-study context: PBMCs, B-cell-depleted T cells, or T cells were the source of the cDNA or gDNA that made up the material.

The participants were between roughly 18 and 89 years old and came from some 23 US areas. Donors in Cohort 3 who had recovered were those with two negative PCRs, healthcare professional clearance, or resolution of their symptoms. This clone was observed a few times. V lost 5 bases to trimming and J lost 4 bases; unmatched junction nucleotides: 13. Germline lookup yields CDR1 SGHAT and CDR2 FQNNGV. The CDR3 consists of 18 residues. Only in-frame clones appear in the TCRdb table, and some are missing; sequencing was by immunoSEQ multiplex PCR. Of a few hundred thousand clones in the sample, approximately 83% were seen once.

The receptor was derived from a man aged 45-60 years who had recovered from COVID-19. The genes are TRBV11-2 and TRBJ2-3; 12 bases fit TRBD2. The specimen was PBMCs or T cells enriched from blood (not recorded which). The CDR3: CASSPTRLAGVSSDTQYF. In DNA form, the CDR3 reads TGTGCCAGCAGCCCCACTCGACTAGCGGGAGTTTCGTCAGATACGCAGTATTTT.